The clone carrying this T cell receptor (beta chain) has a count of ten or more. The sample originates from a study of T-cell reconstitution after alpha-beta-depleted transplantation in children. CDR3 length: 11 amino acids. Germline V CDR1 and CDR2: SQVTM, ANQGSEA. V was pared by 7 bases and J by 7 bases, with 2 bases of the junction left unmatched. Unique molecular identifiers were incorporated during preparation of the TCRbeta library. MiXCR, applied by TCRdb to the PCR reads, yields one record per CDR3 protein. Of 250,000 to 300,000 distinct CDR3 sequences detected, around 9.1% appear once; the ten largest clones hold around 7.6%.

The TCR sequence derives from a boy younger than two with acute myeloid leukemia, due to receive a stem cell transplant. This chain joins TRBV29-1 and TRBJ2-1; 9 bases match TRBD1. Specimen: PBMCs, collected before TCRalphabeta/CD19-depleted stem cell transplant. The CDR3 sequence is CSGGTGNEQFF. The CDR3, as DNA: TGCAGCGGCGGGACAGGGAATGAGCAGTTCTTC.